A single sample is the source of the 22 T cell receptor beta chains below, sequenced in a study of cytomegalovirus exposure and HLA in healthy donors. The PCR contained 60 Vbeta and 13 Jbeta primers. The repertoire was sequenced with immunoSEQ multiplex PCR; TCRdb's copy has only in-frame clones and lacks some. The sample records about 130,000 clones, around 77% being singletons. Sequenced material: PBMCs. Every receptor here comes from a man in his fifties or sixties in good health and CMV-seronegative.

The V and J genes are TRBV5-1 and TRBJ2-2, with D perhaps TRBD1 (5 bases). Germline values: CDR1 SGHRS, CDR2 YFSETQ. The CDR3 runs 17 residues. V lost 3 bases and J lost 0, with 15 bases in between. The CDR3, as DNA: TGCGCCAGCAGCTCAGTGGCGTGGGGCTCGAACACCGGGGAGCTGTTTTTT. This codes for CASSSVAWGSNTGELFF.

V and J are TRBV2 and TRBJ2-3; D unresolved. Trimming took 6 bases from V and 5 from J, leaving 9 bases between them. CDR1 is SNHLY, CDR2 FYNNEI, per germline. This CDR3 is built from 12 residues. CDR3 sequence: CASSPTGDTQYF. Written as DNA, the CDR3 is TGTGCCAGCAGCCCGACTGGAGATACGCAGTATTTT. The entire variable domain, with the rest obtained from reference TRBV2 and TRBJ2-3, is as follows: EPEVTQTPSHQVTQMGQEVILRCVPISNHLYFYWYRQILGQKVEFLVSFYNNEISEKSEIFDDQFSVERPDGSNFTLKIRSTKLEDSAMYFCASSPTGDTQYFGPGTRLTVL.

In this sample, this clone turned up a few times. The rearrangement uses TRBV2 and TRBJ1-1; D perhaps matches TRBD1 (5 bases). The CDR3 sequence is 15 residues long. V was trimmed by 7 bases and J by 5 bases, leaving 20 bases between them. Germline V CDR1 and CDR2: SNHLY, FYNNEI. The CDR3 nucleotides read TGTGCCAGCACAAAAAGGGGATTAAGCGGGACTGAAGCTTTCTTT. This gives the protein CASTKRGLSGTEAFF.

V usage is TRBV5-1 and J usage is TRBJ1-2; the D is unclear. V gave up 4 bases and J gave up 2 bases, with 18 bases separating them. Germline CDR1 reads SGHRS; CDR2 reads YFSETQ. This CDR3 spans 16 amino acids. The CDR3 sequence is CASSLGTPTPNYGYTF. CDR3 nucleotides: TGCGCCAGCAGCCTAGGTACCCCAACACCCAACTATGGCTACACCTTC.

V is TRBV7-9 and J is TRBJ1-4; a possible D gene is TRBD1 (6 bases). Per germline, CDR1 SEHNR and CDR2 FQNEAQ (reference sequence). There are 16 residues in the CDR3. V was cut by 5 bases and J by 7 bases, with 20 bases left in between. The CDR3 region is CASSGDKQGKFEKLFF. CDR3 nucleotides: TGTGCCAGCAGCGGCGATAAACAGGGAAAGTTTGAAAAACTGTTTTTT.

V usage is TRBV15 and J usage is TRBJ2-2, with 7 nucleotides matching TRBD2. V dropped 3 bases and J dropped 6; count of bases not matched to a gene: 7. Germline CDR1 reads LNHNV; CDR2 reads YYDKDF (reference sequence). The CDR3 runs 15 residues. The CDR3 loop is CATSRAGTMSGELFF. In DNA, the CDR3 is TGTGCCACCAGCAGGGCCGGGACTATGTCCGGGGAGCTGTTTTTT.

Concerning this clone: Other nucleotide sequences in the sample specify the same CDR3. This chain uses TRBV6-5 with TRBJ1-4; TRBD1 aligns across 7 bases. The CDR3 extends over 16 amino acids. The junction had 6 bases not matched to a gene; V was cut back by 0 bases and J by 5 bases. Germline loops: CDR1 MNHEY, CDR2 SVGAGI. The CDR3 DNA sequence: TGTGCCAGCAGTTACTCTTCCGGGACAGCCAATGAAAAACTGTTTTTT. Translation: CASSYSSGTANEKLFF.

This clone showed up just a few times. This sequence joins TRBV10-3 and TRBJ2-3; 7 bases map to TRBD2. Trimming removed 7 bases from V and 1 base from J; junction bases left unmatched: 5. There are 14 residues in the CDR3. Per the germline V gene, CDR1 is ENHRY and CDR2 is SYGVKD. CDR3 DNA: TGTGCCATCACCGGGACTAACGGCACAGATACGCAGTATTTT. This gives the protein CAITGTNGTDTQYF.

The gene calls are TRBV6-1 and TRBJ1-5, with a tentative D call TRBD1 (6 bases). The V gene's germline CDR1 is MNHNS and CDR2 SASEGT. Trimming left V 0 bases short and J 5 bases short, with 11 bases between. This CDR3 is 15 amino acids long. CDR3 in DNA: TGTGCCAGCAGTGAAGCGTCAGGGGTGTATCAGCCCCAGCATTTT. It specifies CASSEASGVYQPQHF.

The chain recombines TRBV6-6 with TRBJ2-3; 7 bases fit TRBD2. CDR3 length: 16 residues. With 0 bases clipped from V and 2 bases from J, the junction kept 5 bases outside the gene matches. The germline CDR1 and CDR2 sequences are MNHNY and SVGAGI (reference sequence). The CDR3 DNA reads as TGTGCCAGCAGTTACTCTCCGGGAGGATCCACAGATACGCAGTATTTT. It specifies CASSYSPGGSTDTQYF.

This clone was detected only a few times. The chain is built from TRBV10-2 and TRBJ1-1; weak D call: TRBD1 (5 bases). CDR1 and CDR2 from the germline V gene are WSHSY and SAAADI. The CDR3 extends over 14 amino acids. V was pared by 7 bases and J by 0 bases, with 12 bases between. In nucleotides, the CDR3 is TGCGCCAGCACCCCGGCAGGGTTGAACACTGAAGCTTTCTTT. As protein: CASTPAGLNTEAFF.

The chain recombines TRBV10-2 with TRBJ2-1, with D perhaps TRBD2 (6 bases). Trimming pared 3 bases from V and 6 bases from J, leaving 12 bases between. CDR1 and CDR2 from the germline V gene are WSHSY and SAAADI. This CDR3 has 14 residues. CDR3 protein: CASSDWEVRNEQFF. DNA of the CDR3: TGCGCCAGCAGTGATTGGGAGGTTCGCAATGAGCAGTTCTTC.

V usage is TRBV29-1 and J usage is TRBJ2-1; the D is unclear. This CDR3 contains 11 residues. In germline, CDR1 is SQVTM, CDR2 ANQGSEA. The V end was cut by 5 bases, the J end by 4 bases, with 6 bases between. CDR3 region: CSVHKYNEQFF. CDR3 coding DNA: TGCAGCGTTCACAAGTACAATGAGCAGTTCTTC.

This chain joins TRBV6-5 and TRBJ2-3, with 7 bases fitting TRBD1. This CDR3 is 11 amino acids long. Germline trimming cut 7 bases from V and 10 bases from J; bases unmatched to any gene: 5. The germline V gene encodes CDR1 MNHEY and CDR2 SVGAGI. The CDR3: CASTLDRAQYF. The CDR3 DNA reads as TGTGCCAGCACCCTAGACAGGGCGCAGTATTTT.

The chain uses TRBV7-8 and TRBJ1-1, with D perhaps matching TRBD1 (6 bases). V lost 5 bases and J lost 6, with 16 bases in between. This CDR3 region has 14 residues. Germline V gene sequence: CDR1 SGHVS, CDR2 FQNEAQ. The CDR3 DNA follows: TGTGCCAGCAGCCAAAACAGGGCTGGGTCTGAAGCTTTCTTT. Amino acid sequence: CASSQNRAGSEAFF.

This clone is a singleton in its sample. The chain combines TRBV5-1 with TRBJ1-2, with 7 bases lining up with TRBD1. CDR3 size: 17 residues. V was clipped by 3 bases and J by 7 bases; unmatched bases: 18. The germline V gene encodes CDR1 SGHRS and CDR2 YFSETQ. For the CDR3, the DNA is TGCGCCAGCAGCTCGCGAGTTGATGGAGGGGGCAATGCTGGCTACACCTTC. As protein: CASSSRVDGGGNAGYTF.

The chain combines TRBV15 with TRBJ2-5; tentatively, D is TRBD1 (6 bases). CDR1 LNHNV and CDR2 YYDKDF come from the germline V gene (reference sequence). The CDR3 totals 17 residues. With 5 bases removed from V and 1 base from J, the gap between germline ends came to 20 bases. The CDR3 here is CATSSYTGITVQETQYF. The CDR3 bases are TGTGCCACCAGCTCATATACAGGGATCACGGTCCAAGAGACCCAGTACTTC.

V and J are TRBV6-5 and TRBJ2-5, with D tentatively TRBD2 (5 bases). The CDR3 has 12 amino acids. The V gene's germline CDR1 is MNHEY and CDR2 SVGAGI. Trimming shortened V by 6 bases and J by 5 bases, and 10 bases separated the two germline ends. This CDR3 reads CASSWAGETQYF. The CDR3 DNA is TGTGCCAGCAGCTGGGCGGGCGAGACCCAGTACTTC.

The V call is TRBV5-1, the J call TRBJ2-2, with TRBD1 as a possible D gene (5 bases). Germline V lookup: CDR1 SGHRS, CDR2 YFSETQ. The CDR3 covers 13 residues. Trimming removed 4 bases from V and 13 bases from J, with 17 bases in between. The CDR3 sequence: CASSPLDKAVLFF. The CDR3 DNA sequence: TGCGCCAGCAGCCCTCTGGACAAGGCGGTGCTGTTTTTT.

The chain couples TRBV4-1 to TRBJ1-5; weak D call: TRBD1 (6 bases). The CDR3 loop spans 16 amino acids. Germline V gives CDR1 MGHRA, CDR2 YSYEKL. Trimming stripped 0 bases from V and 6 bases from J, with 15 bases between. The CDR3 loop is CASSQDSGGRSQPQHF. CDR3 in DNA: TGCGCCAGCAGCCAAGACTCGGGGGGCAGGAGTCAGCCCCAGCATTTT.

This rearrangement joins TRBV5-1 to TRBJ2-2, with 12 bases fitting TRBD2. The CDR3 extends over 16 amino acids. V was pared by 0 bases and J by 5 bases, with 2 bases of the junction left unmatched. The germline V gene encodes CDR1 SGHRS and CDR2 YFSETQ. CDR3 sequence (DNA): TGCGCCAGCAGCTTGGCCGGGACTAGCGGGACCGGGGAGCTGTTTTTT. Translating it yields CASSLAGTSGTGELFF.

The gene calls are TRBV7-9 and TRBJ1-6, with D maybe TRBD1 (6 bases). The germline V gene has CDR1 SEHNR and CDR2 FQNEAQ (reference sequence). The CDR3 is 15 amino acids. V dropped 5 bases and J dropped 5 bases, with 13 bases sitting between them. Here the CDR3 reads CASSNQGPNNSPLHF. In DNA form, the CDR3 reads TGTGCCAGCAGCAACCAGGGGCCGAATAATTCACCCCTCCACTTT.